Given below is one T cell receptor (beta chain) in context. Its antigen remains unknown. V was pared by 3 bases and J by 0 bases, with 10 bases between. Germline CDR1 SGHRS, CDR2 YFSETQ. The CDR3 totals 15 residues. Sequencing used immunoSEQ version 4 in survey mode. TCRdb's table, derived via immunoSEQ multiplex PCR, lists solely in-frame clones and lacks some. The table lists 40,000 to 55,000 clones, more than 80% of them singletons. This entry is derived from a study of persistence of HIV-infected CD4 T cells. Anti-CD3/anti-CD28 beads served as a nonspecific positive control stimulus. Sorting selected CD4+ T cells upregulating both CD40 ligand and CD69.

The clonotype comes from an adult woman with HIV who was CMV-seropositive. Here the sequenced sample was CD4+ T cells sorted from PBMCs after roughly 20-hour stimulation, taken from a patient who received antiretroviral therapy. The chain has TRBV5-1 and TRBJ2-1; D is unclear. This chain's CDR3 is CASSSSMSSYNEQFF. The CDR3 nucleotides read TGCGCCAGCAGCTCCTCGATGAGCTCCTACAATGAGCAGTTCTTC.